This TCR beta chain was captured in a study of T cells expressing NK-cell markers. The germline V gene encodes CDR1 SGHRS and CDR2 YFSETQ. The CDR3 loop spans 15 amino acids. TCRdb re-called the 5' RACE reads and gives one entry per CDR3 protein, without DNA. Its clone listing holds 300,000 to 500,000 distinct CDR3 sequences. Specimen: blood T cells: a sorted CD56 or NKG2C T cell subset, CD4+ or CD8+ T cells, or bulk PBMC T cells (not recorded which). The genes are TRBV5-1 and TRBJ1-1; the TCRdb call, TRBD1, lacks DNA for checking. This sequence originates from a woman aged 50 to 60 in good health. CDR3 residues: CASNGQGIMNTEAFF.